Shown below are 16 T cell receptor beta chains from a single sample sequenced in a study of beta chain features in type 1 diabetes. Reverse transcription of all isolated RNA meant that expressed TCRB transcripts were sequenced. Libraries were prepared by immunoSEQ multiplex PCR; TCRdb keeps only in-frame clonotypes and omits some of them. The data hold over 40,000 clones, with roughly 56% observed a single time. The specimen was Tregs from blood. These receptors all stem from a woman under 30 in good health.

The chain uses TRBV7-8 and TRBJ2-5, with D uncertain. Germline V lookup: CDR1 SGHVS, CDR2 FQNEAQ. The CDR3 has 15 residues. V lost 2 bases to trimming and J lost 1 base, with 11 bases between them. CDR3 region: CASSLISSGQETQYF. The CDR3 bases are TGTGCCAGCAGCTTAATCAGTTCGGGCCAAGAGACCCAGTACTTC.

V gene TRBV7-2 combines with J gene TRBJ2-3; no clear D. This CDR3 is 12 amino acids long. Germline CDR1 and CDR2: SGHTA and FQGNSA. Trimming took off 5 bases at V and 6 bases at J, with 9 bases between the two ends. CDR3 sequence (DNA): TGTGCCAGCAGCACCCACATGGATACGCAGTATTTT. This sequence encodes CASSTHMDTQYF.

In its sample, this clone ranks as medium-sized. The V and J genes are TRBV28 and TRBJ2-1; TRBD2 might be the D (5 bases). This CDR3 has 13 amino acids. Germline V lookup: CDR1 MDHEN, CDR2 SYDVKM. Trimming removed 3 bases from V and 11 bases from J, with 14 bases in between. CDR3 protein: CASSFRGLVKQFF. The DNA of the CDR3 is TGTGCCAGCAGTTTCCGGGGTCTAGTTAAGCAGTTCTTC.

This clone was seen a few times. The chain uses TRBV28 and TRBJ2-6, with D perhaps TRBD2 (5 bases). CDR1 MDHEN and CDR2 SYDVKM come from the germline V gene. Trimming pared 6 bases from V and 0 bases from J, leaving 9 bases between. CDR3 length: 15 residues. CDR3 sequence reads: CASRGGDSGANVLTF. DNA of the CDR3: TGTGCCAGCAGAGGAGGTGACTCTGGGGCCAACGTCCTGACTTTC.

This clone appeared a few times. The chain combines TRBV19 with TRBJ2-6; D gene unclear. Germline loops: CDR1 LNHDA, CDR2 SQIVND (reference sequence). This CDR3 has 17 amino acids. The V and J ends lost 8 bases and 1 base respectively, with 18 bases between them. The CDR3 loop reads CASSGGPQFSGANVLTF. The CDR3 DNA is TGTGCCAGTTCCGGCGGCCCACAATTTTCTGGGGCCAACGTCCTGACTTTC. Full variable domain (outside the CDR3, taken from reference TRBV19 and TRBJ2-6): DGGITQSPKYLFRKEGQNVTLSCEQNLNHDAMYWYRQDPGQGLRLIYYSQIVNDFQKGDIAEGYSVSREKKESFPLTVTSAQKNPTAFYLCASSGGPQFSGANVLTFGAGSRLTVL.

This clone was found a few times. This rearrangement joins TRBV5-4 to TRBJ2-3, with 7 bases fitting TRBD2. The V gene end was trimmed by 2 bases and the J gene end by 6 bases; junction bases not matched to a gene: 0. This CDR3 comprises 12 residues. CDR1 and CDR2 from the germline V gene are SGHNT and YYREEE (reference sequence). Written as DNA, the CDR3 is TGTGCCAGCAGCTTTAGCGGGGATACGCAGTATTTT. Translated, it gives CASSFSGDTQYF.

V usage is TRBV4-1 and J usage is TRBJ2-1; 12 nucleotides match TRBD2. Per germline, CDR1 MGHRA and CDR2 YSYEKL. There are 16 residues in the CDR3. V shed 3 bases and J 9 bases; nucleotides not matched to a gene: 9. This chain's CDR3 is CASSQESSGRASEQFF. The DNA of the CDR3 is TGCGCCAGCAGCCAGGAATCTAGCGGGAGGGCCAGTGAGCAGTTCTTC.

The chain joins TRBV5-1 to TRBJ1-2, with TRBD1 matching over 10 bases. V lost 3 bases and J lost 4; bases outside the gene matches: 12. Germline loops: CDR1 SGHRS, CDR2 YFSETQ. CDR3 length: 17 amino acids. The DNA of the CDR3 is TGCGCCAGCAGCTCTCCGGGACAGGGGAATGGAAGCTATGGCTACACCTTC. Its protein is CASSSPGQGNGSYGYTF.

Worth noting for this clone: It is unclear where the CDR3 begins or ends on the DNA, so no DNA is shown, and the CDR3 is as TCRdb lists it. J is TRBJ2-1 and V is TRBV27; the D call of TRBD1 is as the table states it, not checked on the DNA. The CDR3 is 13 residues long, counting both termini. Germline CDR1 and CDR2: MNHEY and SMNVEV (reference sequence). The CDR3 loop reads CATSGNFGNEQFF.

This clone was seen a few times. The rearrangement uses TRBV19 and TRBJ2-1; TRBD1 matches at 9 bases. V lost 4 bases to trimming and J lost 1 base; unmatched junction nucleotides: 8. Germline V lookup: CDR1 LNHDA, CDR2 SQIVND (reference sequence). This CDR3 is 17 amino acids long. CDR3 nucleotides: TGTGCCAGTAGTAGATTCTCCGGGACAGGGTCCTACAATGAGCAGTTCTTC. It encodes CASSRFSGTGSYNEQFF.

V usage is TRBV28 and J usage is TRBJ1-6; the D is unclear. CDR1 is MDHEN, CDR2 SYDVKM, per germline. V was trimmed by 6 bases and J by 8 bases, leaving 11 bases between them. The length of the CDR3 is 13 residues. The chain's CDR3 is CASSLARDSPLHF. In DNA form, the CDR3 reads TGTGCCAGCAGCCTCGCGAGGGATTCACCCCTCCACTTT.

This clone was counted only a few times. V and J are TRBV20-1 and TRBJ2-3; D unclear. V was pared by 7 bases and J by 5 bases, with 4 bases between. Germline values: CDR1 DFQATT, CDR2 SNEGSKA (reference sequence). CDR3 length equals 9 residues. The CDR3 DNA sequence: TGCAGTGTCGGAGATACGCAGTATTTT. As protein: CSVGDTQYF.

CDR3 protein: CASSLPENRQQPQHF. The CDR3 DNA sequence: TGTGCCAGCAGCTTACCCGAAAACAGGCAGCAGCCCCAGCATTTT. This chain links TRBV7-4 with TRBJ1-5; weak D call: TRBD1 (5 bases). V was clipped by 2 bases and J by 7 bases, with 15 bases between them. The CDR3 has 15 amino acids. The germline gives CDR1 SGHVT, CDR2 SQSDAQ. The full variable domain, completed using reference TRBV7-4 and TRBJ1-5, is GAGVSQSPRYKVAKRGRDVALRCDSISGHVTLYWYRQTLGQGSEVLTYSQSDAQRDKSGRPSGRFSAERPERSVSTLKIQRTEQGDSAVYLCASSLPENRQQPQHFGDGTRLSIL.

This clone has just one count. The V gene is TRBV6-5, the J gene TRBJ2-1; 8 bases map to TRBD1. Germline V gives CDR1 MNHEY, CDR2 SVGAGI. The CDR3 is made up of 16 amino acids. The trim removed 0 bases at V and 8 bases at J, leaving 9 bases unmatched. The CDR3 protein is CASSYSRAGGIDEQFF. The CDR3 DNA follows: TGTGCCAGCAGTTACTCTAGGGCAGGGGGCATCGATGAGCAGTTCTTC.

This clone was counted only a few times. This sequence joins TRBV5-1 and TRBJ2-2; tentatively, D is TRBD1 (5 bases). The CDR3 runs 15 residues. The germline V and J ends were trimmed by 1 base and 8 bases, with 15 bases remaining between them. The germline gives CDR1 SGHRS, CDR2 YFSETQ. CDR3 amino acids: CASSLTQGRGGELFF. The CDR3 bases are TGCGCCAGCAGCTTGACGCAGGGAAGAGGAGGGGAGCTGTTTTTT.

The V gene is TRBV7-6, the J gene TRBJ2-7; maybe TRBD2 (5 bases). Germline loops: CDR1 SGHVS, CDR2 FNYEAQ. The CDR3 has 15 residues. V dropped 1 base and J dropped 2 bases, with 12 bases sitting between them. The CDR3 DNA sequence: TGTGCCAGCAGCTTAGGAGGGCCCTTGACCTACGAGCAGTACTTC. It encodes CASSLGGPLTYEQYF.